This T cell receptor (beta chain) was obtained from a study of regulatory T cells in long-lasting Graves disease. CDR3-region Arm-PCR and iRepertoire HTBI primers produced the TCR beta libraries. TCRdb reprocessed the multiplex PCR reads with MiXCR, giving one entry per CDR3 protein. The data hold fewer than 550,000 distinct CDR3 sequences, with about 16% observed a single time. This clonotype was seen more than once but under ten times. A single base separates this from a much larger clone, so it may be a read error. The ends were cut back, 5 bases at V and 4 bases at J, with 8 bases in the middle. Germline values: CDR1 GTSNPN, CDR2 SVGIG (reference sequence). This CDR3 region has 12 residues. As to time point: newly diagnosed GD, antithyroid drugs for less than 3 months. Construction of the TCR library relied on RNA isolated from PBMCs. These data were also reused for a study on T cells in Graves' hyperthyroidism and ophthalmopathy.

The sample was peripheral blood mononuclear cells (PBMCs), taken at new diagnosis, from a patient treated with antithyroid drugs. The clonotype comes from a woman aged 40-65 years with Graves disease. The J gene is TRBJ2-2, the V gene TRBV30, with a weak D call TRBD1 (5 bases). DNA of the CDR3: TGTGCCTGGGACAGTAGCACCGGGGAGCTGTTTTTT. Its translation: CAWDSSTGELFF.